Presented here are 27 T cell receptor beta chains from one specimen sequenced in a study of blood T cell repertoires in COVID-19. The assay was immunoSEQ multiplex PCR, and TCRdb's table has in-frame clones only and misses some. The sample shows 200,000 to 250,000 clones, around 90% of them seen only once. Sequenced material: peripheral blood. These receptors came from a woman aged 18-29 years who had recovered from COVID-19.

The rearrangement links TRBV4-3 to TRBJ2-7; D unresolved. The CDR3 extends over 15 amino acids. CDR1 and CDR2 (germline): LGHNA, YSLEER. V was clipped by 2 bases and J by 2 bases, with 13 bases between them. CDR3 loop: CASSQTTALAYEQYF. The CDR3 bases are TGCGCCAGCAGCCAAACGACGGCCCTAGCCTACGAGCAGTACTTC.

The chain joins TRBV13 to TRBJ2-3; 10 bases map to TRBD1. Unmatched junction bases numbered 0, after V lost 3 bases and J lost 3 bases. The CDR3 has 14 residues. The V gene's germline CDR1 is PRHDT and CDR2 FYEKMQ (reference sequence). The CDR3, as DNA: TGTGCCAGCAGCTTGGGACAGGGGACAGATACGCAGTATTTT. Its translation: CASSLGQGTDTQYF.

The V call is TRBV12-3 or TRBV12-4, the J call TRBJ2-3; D might be TRBD2 (6 bases). The CDR3 covers 13 residues. Trimming shortened V by 3 bases and J by 6 bases, and 10 bases separated the two germline ends. The CDR3 DNA is TGTGCCAGCAGTTTCACTAGCCGCGATACGCAGTATTTT. Translating gives CASSFTSRDTQYF.

This chain connects TRBV13 to TRBJ1-5; TRBD1 matches 10 bases. V was clipped by 0 bases and J by 0 bases; unmatched bases: 2. CDR3 length: 17 residues. Germline CDR1 PRHDT, CDR2 FYEKMQ (reference sequence). The CDR3 nucleotides read TGTGCCAGCAGCTTAGGGACAGGGGGCCCTAGCAATCAGCCCCAGCATTTT. Translating gives CASSLGTGGPSNQPQHF. Based on the CDR3 plus reference TRBV13 and TRBJ1-5, the full variable domain is AAGVIQSPRHLIKEKRETATLKCYPIPRHDTVYWYQQGPGQDPQFLISFYEKMQSDKGSIPDRFSAQQFSDYHSELNMSSLELGDSALYFCASSLGTGGPSNQPQHFGDGTRLSIL.

This chain connects TRBV10-1 to TRBJ2-2, with D maybe TRBD1 (5 bases). Germline CDR1 and CDR2: WNHNN and SYGVQD (reference sequence). This CDR3 is built from 13 residues. V lost 6 bases and J lost 2, with 7 bases in between. The CDR3 reads CASRDKNTGELFF. CDR3 coding DNA: TGCGCCAGCAGGGACAAAAACACCGGGGAGCTGTTTTTT.

J is TRBJ1-2 and V is TRBV4-3; 10 nucleotides agree with TRBD1. This CDR3 has 14 amino acids. Germline loops: CDR1 LGHNA, CDR2 YSLEER. J was trimmed by 7 bases and V by 4 bases; bases with no gene match: 6. In DNA, the CDR3 is TGCGCCAGCAGCCCTACAGACAGGGGGCCTGGCTACACCTTC. Translated: CASSPTDRGPGYTF.

The CDR3 nucleotides are TGTGCCAGCAGCCAAGCCGGGACAGGGGATCGCGAGCAGTACTTC. This codes for CASSQAGTGDREQYF. V and J are TRBV4-2 and TRBJ2-7, with 10 bases matching TRBD1. There are 15 residues in the CDR3. Germline V gene lookup returns CDR1 LGHNA and CDR2 YNFKEQ. The ends lost 1 base at V and 6 bases at J; junction bases unmatched: 6.

The gene calls are TRBV5-1 and TRBJ2-1; TRBD2 matches at 8 bases. V gave up 4 bases and J gave up 2 bases; unmatched junction bases: 5. There are 15 residues in the CDR3. Germline CDR1 reads SGHRS; CDR2 reads YFSETQ. Written as DNA, the CDR3 is TGCGCCAGCAGCCCCGGGAGGGTCACCTACAATGAGCAGTTCTTC. Amino acids: CASSPGRVTYNEQFF. The full variable domain, rest sourced from reference TRBV5-1 and TRBJ2-1, is KAGVTQTPRYLIKTRGQQVTLSCSPISGHRSVSWYQQTPGQGLQFLFEYFSETQRNKGNFPGRFSGRQFSNSRSEMNVSTLELGDSALYLCASSPGRVTYNEQFFGPGTRLTVL.

The V call is TRBV7-2, the J call TRBJ2-3, with 8 bases that match TRBD2. Germline V gives CDR1 SGHTA, CDR2 FQGNSA. This CDR3 contains 14 residues. The junction had 4 bases not matched to a gene; V was cut back by 4 bases and J by 4 bases. The CDR3: CASSSGLAADTQYF. CDR3 nucleotides: TGTGCCAGCAGCTCCGGACTAGCTGCAGATACGCAGTATTTT.

The chain combines TRBV5-1 with TRBJ2-7, with D possibly TRBD2 on 5 matching bases. Trimming removed 5 bases at V and 2 bases at J, with 11 bases between. The CDR3 loop spans 13 amino acids. The germline V gene has CDR1 SGHRS and CDR2 YFSETQ. The CDR3 is CASRTDGTYEQYF. CDR3 nucleotides: TGCGCCAGCAGGACGGACGGGACCTACGAGCAGTACTTC.

V usage is TRBV5-5 and J usage is TRBJ1-1; perhaps TRBD1 as D (6 bases). Trimming cost V 0 bases and J 1 base, with 22 bases left between them. CDR1 and CDR2 (germline): SGHKS, YYEKEE (reference sequence). There are 19 residues in the CDR3. The CDR3 bases are TGTGCCAGCAGCTTGGCTGGAGACAGGTACATAATGGAGAACACTGAAGCTTTCTTT. It translates to CASSLAGDRYIMENTEAFF.

This chain joins TRBV29-1 and TRBJ2-2; 11 positions agree with TRBD2. The ends lost 7 bases at V and 6 bases at J; junction bases unmatched: 10. Germline V gene data show CDR1 as SQVTM and CDR2 as ANQGSEA. This CDR3 contains 15 residues. CDR3 nucleotides: TGCAGCGCTACACTAGCGGGAGTTATGGCCGGGGAGCTGTTTTTT. Translating gives CSATLAGVMAGELFF.

The chain employs TRBV29-1 and TRBJ1-1; D is unresolved. CDR3 length equals 13 residues. Per germline, CDR1 SQVTM and CDR2 ANQGSEA. Trimming removed 4 bases from V and 3 bases from J, with 12 bases in between. The CDR3 loop reads CSVVLPVYTEAFF. CDR3 bases: TGCAGCGTTGTCCTGCCAGTTTACACTGAAGCTTTCTTT.

This clone was detected only a few times. The V and J genes are TRBV30 and TRBJ1-1; tentative D call: TRBD1 (5 bases). CDR3 length equals 13 residues. Germline V gives CDR1 GTSNPN, CDR2 SVGIG (reference sequence). The ends were cut back, 8 bases at V and 1 base at J, with 14 bases in the middle. The CDR3 coding sequence is TGTGCCCAGGCTACAGGATCGAACACTGAAGCTTTCTTT. It yields the protein CAQATGSNTEAFF. The whole variable domain, remainder taken from reference TRBV30 and TRBJ1-1, is SQTIHQWPATLVQPVGSPLSLECTVEGTSNPNLYWYRQAAGRGLQLLFYSVGIGQISSEVPQNLSASRPQDRQFILSSKKLLLSDSGFYLCAQATGSNTEAFFGQGTRLTVV.

The chain carries TRBV19 and TRBJ1-5, with 8 bases that match TRBD1. The CDR3 has 16 residues. CDR1 is LNHDA and CDR2 is SQIVND in the germline V gene (reference sequence). The junction had 8 bases not matched to a gene; V was cut back by 2 bases and J by 5 bases. The CDR3 coding sequence is TGTGCCAGTAGTATAATGGGTGGGACAGGATATCAGCCCCAGCATTTT. Translation: CASSIMGGTGYQPQHF.

V and J are TRBV30 and TRBJ2-1; D is possibly TRBD2 (5 bases). The germline V gene has CDR1 GTSNPN and CDR2 SVGIG (reference sequence). Trimming stripped 4 bases from V and 4 bases from J, with 8 bases between. This CDR3 has 12 amino acids. CDR3 loop: CAWTSRYNEQFF. CDR3 nucleotide sequence: TGTGCCTGGACTAGCCGGTACAATGAGCAGTTCTTC.

The chain recombines TRBV9 with TRBJ1-1; D gene ambiguous. Germline assignment: CDR1 SGDLS and CDR2 YYNGEE. The length of the CDR3 is 13 residues. V was pared by 4 bases and J by 4 bases, with 11 bases between. In nucleotides, the CDR3 is TGTGCCAGCAGCCCCGGAGGTACCACTGAAGCTTTCTTT. Its protein product is CASSPGGTTEAFF.

This clone was counted a single time. Written as DNA, the CDR3 is TGTGCCAGCAGCTCATTGGCTAGCGGGAGAACCTACAATGAGCAGTTCTTC. This sequence encodes CASSSLASGRTYNEQFF. The chain links TRBV7-9 to TRBJ2-1; 10 bases agree with TRBD2. The CDR3 runs 17 residues. Trimming removed 4 bases from V and 2 bases from J; junction bases left unmatched: 8. The germline CDR1 and CDR2 sequences are SEHNR and FQNEAQ (reference sequence).

The chain carries TRBV5-6 and TRBJ1-1; no definite D call. The CDR3 sequence is 13 residues long. The ends were cut back, 4 bases at V and 1 base at J, with 8 bases in the middle. CDR1 is SGHDT and CDR2 is YYEEEE in the germline V gene. DNA of the CDR3: TGTGCCAGCAGCCCTTTGAGGAACACTGAAGCTTTCTTT. This codes for CASSPLRNTEAFF.

Turning to this clone: The sample has other DNA sequences that encode this CDR3 too. This chain uses TRBV30 with TRBJ1-1, with 8 bases that match TRBD1. V lost 2 bases and J lost 3; bases outside the gene matches: 2. CDR1 is GTSNPN, CDR2 SVGIG, per germline (reference sequence). The CDR3 contains 13 residues. CDR3 nucleotides: TGTGCCTGGAGTCTACAGGGGGACACTGAAGCTTTCTTT. This sequence encodes CAWSLQGDTEAFF.

The chain combines TRBV11-2 with TRBJ2-7; 8 bases match TRBD2. The V and J ends lost 6 bases and 4 bases, in that order; junction bases with no gene match: 8. Per germline, CDR1 SGHAT and CDR2 FQNNGV. The CDR3 is 14 amino acids. CDR3 sequence reads: CASSLEAGGYEQYF. The CDR3 DNA reads as TGTGCCAGCAGTCTAGAGGCGGGGGGTTACGAGCAGTACTTC.

The chain links TRBV24-1 to TRBJ2-1, with TRBD2 matching 10 bases. The CDR3 extends over 15 amino acids. V shed 7 bases, J shed 7 bases, and the junction held 9 bases outside the gene matches. The germline gives CDR1 KGHDR, CDR2 SFDVKD. Here the CDR3 DNA reads TGTGCCACCAGCCATACTAGCGGGATAGGTAATGAGCAGTTCTTC. It translates to CATSHTSGIGNEQFF.

This chain connects TRBV5-1 to TRBJ2-7; TRBD1 agrees at 7 bases. V shed 0 bases and J 5 bases; nucleotides not matched to a gene: 5. The CDR3 is 14 residues long. The germline V gene has CDR1 SGHRS and CDR2 YFSETQ. CDR3 sequence (DNA): TGCGCCAGCAGCTTGGGACAGGGCCGCCACGAGCAGTACTTC. It specifies CASSLGQGRHEQYF.

This chain links TRBV21-1 with TRBJ2-1; the table's D call, TRBD2, was not checked against the DNA. TRBV21-1 is a documented pseudogene. The length of the CDR3 is 18 residues. In DNA, the CDR3 is TGTGCCAGCAGCAATGAGCGGGAGGAGCTTGGGTCCTACAATGAGCAGTTCTTC. Translation: CASSNEREELGSYNEQFF.

The J gene is TRBJ1-2, the V gene TRBV2; TRBD1 matches at 7 bases. The V segment lost 7 bases and the J segment 8 bases; nucleotides outside the gene matches: 10. The CDR3 loop spans 13 amino acids. The germline V gene has CDR1 SNHLY and CDR2 FYNNEI. The DNA for the CDR3 is TGTGCCAGCACCCAGACAGGGAGAGGCGGCTACACCTTC. Protein sequence: CASTQTGRGGYTF.

The chain has TRBV5-4 and TRBJ2-5, with D maybe TRBD2 (7 bases). The CDR3 has 15 amino acids. V lost 4 bases to trimming and J lost 5 bases, with 18 bases between them. The germline V gene encodes CDR1 SGHNT and CDR2 YYREEE (reference sequence). Here the CDR3 reads CASSGPTGGEETQYF. The CDR3 DNA follows: TGTGCCAGCAGCGGTCCTACGGGGGGCGAGGAGACCCAGTACTTC.

The rearrangement links TRBV3-1 (or the pseudogene TRBV3-2) to TRBJ2-5; 7 bases are a match to TRBD1. Germline V gives CDR1 LGHDT, CDR2 YNNKEL (reference sequence). The CDR3 runs 16 residues. With V trimmed by 3 bases and J by 0 bases, 7 bases remained unmatched. CDR3 DNA: TGTGCCAGCAGCCAGCCCGGGACAGCGTACCAAGAGACCCAGTACTTC. This sequence encodes CASSQPGTAYQETQYF.